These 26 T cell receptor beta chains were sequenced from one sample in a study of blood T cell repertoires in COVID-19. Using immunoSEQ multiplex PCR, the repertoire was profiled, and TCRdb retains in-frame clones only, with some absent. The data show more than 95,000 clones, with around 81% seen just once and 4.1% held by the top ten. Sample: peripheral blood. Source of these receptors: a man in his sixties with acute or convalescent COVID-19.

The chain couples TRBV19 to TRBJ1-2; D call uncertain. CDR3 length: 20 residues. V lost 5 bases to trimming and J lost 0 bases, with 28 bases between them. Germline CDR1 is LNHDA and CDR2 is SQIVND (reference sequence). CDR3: CASSPSADSLRRRANYGYTF. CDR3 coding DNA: TGTGCCAGTAGTCCCAGCGCCGACTCTCTTCGACGGAGAGCTAACTATGGCTACACCTTC.

In DNA, the CDR3 is TGTGCCAGCAGCCATAAAAACTCGGGGACTGAAGCTTTCTTT. It yields the protein CASSHKNSGTEAFF. The rearrangement joins TRBV3-1 (or the pseudogene TRBV3-2) to TRBJ1-1; D call uncertain. Germline CDR1 LGHDT, CDR2 YNNKEL (reference sequence). The V end was cut by 3 bases, the J end by 5 bases, with 13 bases between. The CDR3 loop spans 14 amino acids.

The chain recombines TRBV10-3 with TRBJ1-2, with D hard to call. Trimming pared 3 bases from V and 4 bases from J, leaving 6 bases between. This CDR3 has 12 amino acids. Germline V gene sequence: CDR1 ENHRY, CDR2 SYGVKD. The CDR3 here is CAISDGGYGYTF. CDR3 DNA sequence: TGTGCCATCAGTGATGGCGGCTATGGCTACACCTTC.

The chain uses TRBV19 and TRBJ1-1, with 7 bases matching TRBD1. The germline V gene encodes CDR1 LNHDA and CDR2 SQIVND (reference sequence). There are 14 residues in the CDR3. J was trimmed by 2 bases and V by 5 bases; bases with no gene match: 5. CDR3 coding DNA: TGTGCCAGTAGTTCAAACAGGGGTAACACTGAAGCTTTCTTT. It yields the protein CASSSNRGNTEAFF.

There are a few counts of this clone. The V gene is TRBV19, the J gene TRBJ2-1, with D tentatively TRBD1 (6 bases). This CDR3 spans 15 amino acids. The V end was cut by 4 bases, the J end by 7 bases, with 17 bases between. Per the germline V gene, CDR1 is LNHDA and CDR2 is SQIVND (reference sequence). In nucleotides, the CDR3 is TGTGCCAGTAGTACCCGAGGGACAAGACCTAATGAGCAGTTCTTC. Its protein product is CASSTRGTRPNEQFF.

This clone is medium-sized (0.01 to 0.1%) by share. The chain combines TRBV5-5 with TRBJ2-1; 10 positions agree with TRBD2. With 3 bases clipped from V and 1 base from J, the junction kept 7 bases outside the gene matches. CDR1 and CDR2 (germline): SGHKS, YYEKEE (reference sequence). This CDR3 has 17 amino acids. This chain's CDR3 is CASSSRVAGGSYNEQFF. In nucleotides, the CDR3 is TGTGCCAGCAGCTCTCGGGTAGCGGGAGGTTCCTACAATGAGCAGTTCTTC.

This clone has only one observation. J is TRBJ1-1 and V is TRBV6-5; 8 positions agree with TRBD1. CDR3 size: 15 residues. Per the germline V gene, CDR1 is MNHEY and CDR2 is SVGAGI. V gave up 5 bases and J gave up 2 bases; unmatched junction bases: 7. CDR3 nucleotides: TGTGCCAGCAGTAAGGACAGGGAGGGAAACACTGAAGCTTTCTTT. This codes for CASSKDREGNTEAFF.

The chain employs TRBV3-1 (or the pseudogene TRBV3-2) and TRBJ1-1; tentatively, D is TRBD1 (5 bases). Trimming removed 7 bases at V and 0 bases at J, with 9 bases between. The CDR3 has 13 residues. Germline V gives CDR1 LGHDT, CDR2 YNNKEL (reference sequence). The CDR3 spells CASTRGLNTEAFF. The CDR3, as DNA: TGTGCCAGCACAAGGGGTCTGAACACTGAAGCTTTCTTT.

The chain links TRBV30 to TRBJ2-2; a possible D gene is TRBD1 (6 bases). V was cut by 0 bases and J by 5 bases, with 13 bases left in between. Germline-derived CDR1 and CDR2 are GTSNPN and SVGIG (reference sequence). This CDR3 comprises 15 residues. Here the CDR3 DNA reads TGTGCCTGGAGTGTAGGTCAGGGGAAAACCGGGGAGCTGTTTTTT. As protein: CAWSVGQGKTGELFF.

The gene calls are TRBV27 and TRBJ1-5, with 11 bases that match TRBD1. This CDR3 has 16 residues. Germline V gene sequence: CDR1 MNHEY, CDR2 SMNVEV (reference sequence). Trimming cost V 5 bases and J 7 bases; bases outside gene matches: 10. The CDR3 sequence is CASSKLGQGAKQPQHF. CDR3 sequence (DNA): TGTGCCAGCAGTAAATTAGGACAGGGGGCAAAACAGCCCCAGCATTTT.

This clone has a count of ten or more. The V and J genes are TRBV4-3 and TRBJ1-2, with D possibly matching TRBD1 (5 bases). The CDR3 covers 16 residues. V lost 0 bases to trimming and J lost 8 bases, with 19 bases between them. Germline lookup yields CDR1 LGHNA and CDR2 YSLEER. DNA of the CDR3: TGCGCCAGCAGCCAAGATGGGGAGGAGGGGTATTGCGGCTACACCTTC. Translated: CASSQDGEEGYCGYTF.

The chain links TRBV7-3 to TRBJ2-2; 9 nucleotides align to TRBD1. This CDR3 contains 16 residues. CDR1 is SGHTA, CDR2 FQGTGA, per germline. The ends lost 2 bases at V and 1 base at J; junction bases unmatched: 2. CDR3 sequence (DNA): TGTGCCAGCAGCTTAGGGGGACAGGGGAACACCGGGGAGCTGTTTTTT. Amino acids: CASSLGGQGNTGELFF.

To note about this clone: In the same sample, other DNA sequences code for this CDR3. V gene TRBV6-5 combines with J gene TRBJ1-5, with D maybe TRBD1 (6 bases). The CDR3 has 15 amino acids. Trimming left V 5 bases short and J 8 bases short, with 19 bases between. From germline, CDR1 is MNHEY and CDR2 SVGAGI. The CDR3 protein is CASSIRQAQGEPQHF. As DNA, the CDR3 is TGTGCCAGCAGTATAAGACAGGCGCAGGGAGAGCCCCAGCATTTT.

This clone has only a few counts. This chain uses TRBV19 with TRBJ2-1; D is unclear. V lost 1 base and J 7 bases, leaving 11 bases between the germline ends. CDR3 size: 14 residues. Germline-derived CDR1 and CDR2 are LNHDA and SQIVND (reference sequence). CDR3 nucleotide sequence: TGTGCCAGTAGTATAGGGCAGGTAAGGAATGAGCAGTTCTTC. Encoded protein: CASSIGQVRNEQFF.

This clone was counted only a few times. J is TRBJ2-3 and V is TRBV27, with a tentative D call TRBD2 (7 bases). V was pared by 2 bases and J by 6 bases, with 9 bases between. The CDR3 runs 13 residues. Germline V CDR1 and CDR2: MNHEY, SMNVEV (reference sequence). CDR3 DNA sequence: TGTGCCAGCAGTTTAGGGAGGGGGGATACGCAGTATTTT. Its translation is CASSLGRGDTQYF.

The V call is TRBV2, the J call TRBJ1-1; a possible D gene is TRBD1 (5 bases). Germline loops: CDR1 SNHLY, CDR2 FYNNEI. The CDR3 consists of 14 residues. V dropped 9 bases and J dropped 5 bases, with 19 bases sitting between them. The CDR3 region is CARTLGGGGTEAFF. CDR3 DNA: TGTGCCAGGACCTTGGGGGGAGGTGGGACTGAAGCTTTCTTT.

CDR3 sequence: CSVGTDHEQYF. Written as DNA, the CDR3 is TGCAGCGTTGGAACAGACCACGAGCAGTACTTC. The chain is built from TRBV29-1 and TRBJ2-7; D not certain. This CDR3 contains 11 residues. Trimming stripped 4 bases from V and 5 bases from J, with 9 bases between. In germline, CDR1 is SQVTM, CDR2 ANQGSEA.

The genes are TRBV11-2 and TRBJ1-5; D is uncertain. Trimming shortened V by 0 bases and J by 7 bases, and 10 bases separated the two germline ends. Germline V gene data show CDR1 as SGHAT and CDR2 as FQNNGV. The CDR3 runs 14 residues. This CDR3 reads CASSLDNLGQPQHF. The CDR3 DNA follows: TGTGCCAGCAGCTTAGATAACCTTGGCCAGCCCCAGCATTTT.

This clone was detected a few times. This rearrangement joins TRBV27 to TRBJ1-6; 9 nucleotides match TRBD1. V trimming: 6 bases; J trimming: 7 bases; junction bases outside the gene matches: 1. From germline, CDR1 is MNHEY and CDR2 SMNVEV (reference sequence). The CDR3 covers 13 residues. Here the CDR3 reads CASSGQGNSPLHF. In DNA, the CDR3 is TGTGCCAGCAGCGGACAGGGGAATTCACCCCTCCACTTT.

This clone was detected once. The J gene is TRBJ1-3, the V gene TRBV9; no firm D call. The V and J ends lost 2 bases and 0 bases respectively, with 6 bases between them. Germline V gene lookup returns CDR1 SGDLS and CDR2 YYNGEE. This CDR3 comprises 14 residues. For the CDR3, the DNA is TGTGCCAGCAGCGTCCTAAGCTCTGGAAACACCATATATTTT. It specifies CASSVLSSGNTIYF.

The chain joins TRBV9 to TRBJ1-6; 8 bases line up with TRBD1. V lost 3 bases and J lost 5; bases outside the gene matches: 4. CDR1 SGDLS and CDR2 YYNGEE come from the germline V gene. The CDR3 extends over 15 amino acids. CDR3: CASSASGQDNSPLHF. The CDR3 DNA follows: TGTGCCAGCAGCGCCTCGGGACAGGATAATTCACCCCTCCACTTT.

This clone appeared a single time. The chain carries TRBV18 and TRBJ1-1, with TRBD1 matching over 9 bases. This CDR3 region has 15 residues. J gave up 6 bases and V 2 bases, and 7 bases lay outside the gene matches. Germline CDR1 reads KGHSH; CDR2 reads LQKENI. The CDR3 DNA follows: TGTGCCAGCTCACCAAATCCGGGACAGGGCTCTGAAGCTTTCTTT. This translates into CASSPNPGQGSEAFF.

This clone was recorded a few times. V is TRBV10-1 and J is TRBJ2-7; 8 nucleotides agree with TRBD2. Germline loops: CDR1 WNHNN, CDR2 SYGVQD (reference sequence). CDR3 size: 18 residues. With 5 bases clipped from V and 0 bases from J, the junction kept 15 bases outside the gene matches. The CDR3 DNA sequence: TGCGCCAGCAGTTACCGGCGTTGCGGGGGGACCCTCTCCTACGAGCAGTACTTC. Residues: CASSYRRCGGTLSYEQYF.

As DNA, the CDR3 is TGTGCCAGCAAGACAGGGGATTCACCCCTCCACTTT. Amino acid sequence: CASKTGDSPLHF. The chain joins TRBV27 to TRBJ1-6; 8 bases align to TRBD1. Germline CDR1 reads MNHEY; CDR2 reads SMNVEV (reference sequence). This CDR3 spans 12 amino acids. Trimming at V came to 7 bases and at J to 8 bases, leaving 1 base not matched to a gene.

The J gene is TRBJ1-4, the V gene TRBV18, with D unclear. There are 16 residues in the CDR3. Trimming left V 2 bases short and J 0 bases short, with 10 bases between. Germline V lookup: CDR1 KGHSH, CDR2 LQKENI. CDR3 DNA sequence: TGTGCCAGCTCACCAGTAGCCTTGGCAACTAATGAAAAACTGTTTTTT. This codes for CASSPVALATNEKLFF.

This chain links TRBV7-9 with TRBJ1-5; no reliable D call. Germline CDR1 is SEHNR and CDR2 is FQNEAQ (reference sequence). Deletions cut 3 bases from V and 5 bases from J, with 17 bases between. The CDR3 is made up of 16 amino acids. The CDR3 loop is CASSLSGGPIYQPQHF. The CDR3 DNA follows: TGTGCCAGCAGCTTGTCTGGAGGGCCCATTTATCAGCCCCAGCATTTT.